Following are 8 T cell receptor beta chains from one sample sequenced in a study of CD8+ T cells in alopecia areata. cDNA prepared by RNA extraction and subsequent reverse transcription served as the template for sequencing. TCRdb's copy holds only in-frame clones and misses some; the assay was immunoSEQ multiplex PCR. The sample yields under 200,000 clones, less than 80% seen once. The treatment is: oral pan-JAK inhibitor, 5-10 mg twice daily. Sequenced here: CD4+ T cells sorted from blood, sampled at week 24, from a patient treated with tofacitinib. The receptors here all came from a human donor with alopecia areata.

For the CDR3, the DNA is TGCAGCGTTTGCCAGGGGTATAATTCACCCCTCCACTTT. This translates into CSVCQGYNSPLHF. The chain recombines TRBV29-1 with TRBJ1-6, with D perhaps TRBD1 (6 bases). Trimming took off 5 bases at V and 4 bases at J, with 9 bases between the two ends. CDR3 length equals 13 residues. CDR1 and CDR2 (germline): SQVTM, ANQGSEA.

This sequence joins TRBV6-1 and TRBJ1-6; no clear D. With 6 bases removed from V and 9 bases from J, the gap between germline ends came to 12 bases. Germline V CDR1 and CDR2: MNHNS, SASEGT. The CDR3 is 13 amino acids. The CDR3: CASRDHSSSPLHF. The CDR3 coding sequence is TGTGCCAGCAGGGATCACTCAAGTTCACCCCTCCACTTT.

V and J are TRBV30 and TRBJ1-2; a weak D match, TRBD1 (6 bases). The V gene's germline CDR1 is GTSNPN and CDR2 SVGIG (reference sequence). The germline V and J ends were trimmed by 0 bases and 2 bases, with 10 bases remaining between them. The CDR3 covers 14 residues. The CDR3 is CAWSVRRGNYGYTF. In DNA, the CDR3 is TGTGCCTGGAGTGTACGGAGGGGGAACTATGGCTACACCTTC.

This chain connects TRBV6-5 to TRBJ2-3; the match to TRBD2 covers 10 bases. This CDR3 is built from 15 residues. Trimming at V came to 7 bases and at J to 5 bases, leaving 9 bases not matched to a gene. Per germline, CDR1 MNHEY and CDR2 SVGAGI. As DNA, the CDR3 is TGTGCCAGCAAAAGAGCGGGGGGGCGAGGAGATACGCAGTATTTT. Its translation: CASKRAGGRGDTQYF.

The rearrangement links TRBV2 to TRBJ1-1; unclear D gene. From germline, CDR1 is SNHLY and CDR2 FYNNEI. The V end was cut by 2 bases, the J end by 4 bases, with 11 bases between. This CDR3 comprises 14 residues. The CDR3 loop reads CASSEWGGFTEAFF. CDR3 coding DNA: TGTGCCAGCAGTGAATGGGGTGGGTTCACTGAAGCTTTCTTT.

The chain joins TRBV27 to TRBJ2-2; D is undetermined. The germline gives CDR1 MNHEY, CDR2 SMNVEV (reference sequence). The CDR3 is 14 amino acids. The V end was cut by 8 bases, the J end by 1 base, with 11 bases between. CDR3 residues: CASPPGLNTGELFF. The CDR3 DNA follows: TGTGCCAGCCCACCGGGCCTGAACACCGGGGAGCTGTTTTTT.

The J gene is TRBJ1-6, the V gene TRBV7-2; D not resolved. Germline assignment: CDR1 SGHTA and CDR2 FQGNSA. Between the trimmed V and J ends, which lost 5 bases and 9 bases, there was a span of 20 bases. The CDR3 extends over 16 amino acids. The CDR3 DNA sequence: TGTGCCAGCAGCCCACCGGGAGCCTATGCTAGTTCACCCCTCCACTTT. It translates to CASSPPGAYASSPLHF.

A single count supports this clone. The rearrangement uses TRBV18 and TRBJ2-3; no definite D call. CDR1 and CDR2 (germline): KGHSH, LQKENI. The V end lost 2 bases, the J end lost 1 base, and 7 bases lay between the germline ends. The CDR3 spans 14 residues. The CDR3 DNA sequence: TGTGCCAGCTCACCAACACAGCGCACAGATACGCAGTATTTT. Translated, it gives CASSPTQRTDTQYF. The entire variable domain, with the rest obtained from reference TRBV18 and TRBJ2-3, is as follows: NAGVMQNPRHLVRRRGQEARLRCSPMKGHSHVYWYRQLPEEGLKFMVYLQKENIIDESGMPKERFSAEFPKEGPSILRIQQVVRGDSAAYFCASSPTQRTDTQYFGPGTRLTVL.